This is a list of T cell receptor beta chains from one sample in a study of cytomegalovirus exposure and HLA in healthy donors. Generated by immunoSEQ multiplex PCR, the TCRdb table keeps only in-frame clones and is missing some. The sample lists over 150,000 clones; around 80% were seen once. Sequencing used PBMCs. The receptors were sampled from a woman between 50 and 59 years old in good health and CMV-seropositive. Each CDR3 is given with its conserved first and last residue. Fields, in order: D gene, J gene, CDR3 length, V gene, clone size, CDR3 DNA, CDR3 protein. A D gene is named only where the DNA matches it firmly. Clone size is shown for a subset of rows, as once, few, many or a class of expanded clone.

-	TRBJ1-1	14	TRBV5-1	-	TGCGCCAGCAGCTTGGTACCCGAGAGCACTGAAGCTTTCTTT	CASSLVPESTEAFF
TRBD1	TRBJ1-5	14	TRBV7-2	-	TGTGCCAGCAGCTTACAGGGGGGCAATCAGCCCCAGCATTTT	CASSLQGGNQPQHF
TRBD2	TRBJ2-3	15	TRBV7-3	-	TGTGCCAGCAGCTTACGCGGGAGGGTCTCAGATACGCAGTATTTT	CASSLRGRVSDTQYF
-	TRBJ2-5	14	TRBV30	-	TGTGCCTGGAGTGTACTTCATCGGGAGGAGACCCAGTACTTC	CAWSVLHREETQYF
TRBD1	TRBJ2-1	14	TRBV29-1	-	TGCAGCGTTGAAAGTAGGGGGCATTACAATGAGCAGTTCTTC	CSVESRGHYNEQFF
TRBD1	TRBJ2-5	15	TRBV5-1	-	TGCGCCAGCAGTCGAGACGTAGGGACAGAAGAGACCCAGTACTTC	CASSRDVGTEETQYF
-	TRBJ1-2	14	TRBV2	-	TGTGCCAGCCTCCGGGACTCCCCTTTGGAGGGCTACACCTTC	CASLRDSPLEGYTF
TRBD2	TRBJ2-7	13	TRBV27	-	TGTGCCAGCAGTTTAAGGGAGGGCTACGAGCAGTACTTC	CASSLREGYEQYF
-	TRBJ2-4	16	TRBV5-1	once	TGCGCCAGCAGCTTGGCTGAGGGGGTAGCCAAAAACATTCAGTACTTC	CASSLAEGVAKNIQYF
TRBD1	TRBJ1-1	16	TRBV10-1	-	TGCGCCATCACAGGGGGCCCGATCGGGATTAACACTGAAGCTTTCTTT	CAITGGPIGINTEAFF
TRBD1	TRBJ2-7	14	TRBV7-2	-	TGTGCCAGCAGCTTGGGACAGGGGGCAATCGAGCAGTACTTC	CASSLGQGAIEQYF
TRBD1	TRBJ1-5	14	TRBV6-1	few	TGTGCCAGCAGTGCAACAGGGGGCATTCAGCCCCAGCATTTT	CASSATGGIQPQHF
TRBD1	TRBJ1-4	14	TRBV6-6	-	TGTGCCAGCAGGATCACAGGGGTCTCGCGAAAACTGTTTTTT	CASRITGVSRKLFF
-	TRBJ1-1	17	TRBV29-1	few	TGCAGCGTCTACCAATTAGGGAGGGACACCTCGAACACTGAAGCTTTCTTT	CSVYQLGRDTSNTEAFF
-	TRBJ1-4	12	TRBV14	-	TGTGCCAGCAGCCATTTAGATGAAAAACTGTTTTTT	CASSHLDEKLFF
-	TRBJ2-7	14	TRBV18	-	TGTGCCAGCTCACCACGACAGGACCTCTACGAGCAGTACTTC	CASSPRQDLYEQYF
TRBD1	TRBJ1-1	16	TRBV19	once	TGTGCCAGTAGAGACCGTGGACAGGGGGCAAAAACTGAAGCTTTCTTT	CASRDRGQGAKTEAFF
-	TRBJ1-1	15	TRBV15	-	TGTGCCACCAGCAGAGGGGAGGGGGTGAACACTGAAGCTTTCTTT	CATSRGEGVNTEAFF
TRBD2	TRBJ2-7	15	TRBV5-1	once	TGCGCCAGCAGCCCAGCGGGAGTGCTCTCCTACGAGCAGTACTTC	CASSPAGVLSYEQYF
-	TRBJ2-3	16	TRBV19	-	TGTGCCAGTAGTATGTCGGGGGGCGGTAGGTCAGATACGCAGTATTTT	CASSMSGGGRSDTQYF
TRBD1	TRBJ1-4	14	TRBV6-4	-	TGTGCCAGCAGTCCACAGGGGGGATATGAAAAACTGTTTTTT	CASSPQGGYEKLFF
-	TRBJ1-2	13	TRBV27	-	TGTGCCAGCGCTACGGGGGGCAACTATGGCTACACCTTC	CASATGGNYGYTF
-	TRBJ2-1	12	TRBV30	-	TGTGCCTGGACCCCACTAGTAAATGAGCAGTTCTTC	CAWTPLVNEQFF
TRBD2	TRBJ2-2	19	TRBV7-2	-	TGTGCCAGCAGCTTGCTACTAGCGGGGGGGCCGGGGAACACCGGGGAGCTGTTTTTT	CASSLLLAGGPGNTGELFF
-	TRBJ2-7	14	TRBV30	few	TGTGCCTGGAGTTTCGGGACAATCTCCTACCAGCAGTACTTC	CAWSFGTISYQQYF
TRBD2	TRBJ2-7	14	TRBV2	-	TGTGCCAGCAGTGGAGCTAGCGGCTCCTACGAGCAGTACTTC	CASSGASGSYEQYF
-	TRBJ2-5	12	TRBV5-1	-	TGCGCCAGCAGCGGGGGACTAGAGACCCAGTACTTC	CASSGGLETQYF